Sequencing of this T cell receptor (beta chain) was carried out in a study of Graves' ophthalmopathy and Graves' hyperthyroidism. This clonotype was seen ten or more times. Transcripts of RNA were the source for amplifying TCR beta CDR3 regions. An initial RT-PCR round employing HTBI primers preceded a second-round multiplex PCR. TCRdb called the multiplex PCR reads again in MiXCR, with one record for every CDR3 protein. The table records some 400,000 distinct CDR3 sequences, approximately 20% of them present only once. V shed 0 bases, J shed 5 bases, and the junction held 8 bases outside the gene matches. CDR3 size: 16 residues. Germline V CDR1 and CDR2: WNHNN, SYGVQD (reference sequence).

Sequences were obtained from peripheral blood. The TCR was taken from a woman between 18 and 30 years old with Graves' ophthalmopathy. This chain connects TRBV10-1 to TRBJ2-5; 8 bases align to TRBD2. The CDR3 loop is CASSESGAGDEETQYF. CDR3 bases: TGCGCCAGCAGTGAGTCAGGAGCGGGAGATGAGGAGACCCAGTACTTC.